A single sample gave rise to the 21 T cell receptor beta chains below, sequenced in a study of cytomegalovirus exposure and HLA in healthy donors. Produced via immunoSEQ multiplex PCR; TCRdb's table is partial and in-frame only. The sample carries some 250,000 clones, approximately 86% recorded once. The sample was PBMCs. The receptors shown here come from a woman aged 30 to 39 in good health and CMV-seropositive.

This clone came up a few times. This rearrangement joins TRBV19 to TRBJ1-1, with D perhaps matching TRBD1 (5 bases). Between the trimmed V and J ends, which lost 1 base and 4 bases, there was a span of 13 bases. CDR1 is LNHDA, CDR2 SQIVND, per germline (reference sequence). The CDR3 is 15 amino acids. In nucleotides, the CDR3 is TGTGCCAGTAGTATAGGGGCGGGGGTAAGCACTGAAGCTTTCTTT. Its translation is CASSIGAGVSTEAFF.

CDR3 amino acids: CATSRDLGGNYGYTF. CDR3 DNA: TGTGCCACCAGCAGAGATTTGGGGGGAAACTATGGCTACACCTTC. The V gene is TRBV15, the J gene TRBJ1-2, with D perhaps matching TRBD1 (5 bases). The length of the CDR3 is 15 residues. Germline V gene sequence: CDR1 LNHNV, CDR2 YYDKDF (reference sequence). V dropped 0 bases and J dropped 2 bases, with 10 bases sitting between them.

The rearrangement uses TRBV11-3 and TRBJ2-7, with D perhaps matching TRBD2 (6 bases). This CDR3 spans 15 amino acids. CDR1 SGHNT and CDR2 YENEEA come from the germline V gene. The V end lost 3 bases, the J end lost 3 bases, and 15 bases lay between the germline ends. The DNA for the CDR3 is TGTGCCAGCAGCTTCTCCGGGACTGGCTACTACGAGCAGTACTTC. Translation gives CASSFSGTGYYEQYF.

CDR3 bases: TGTGCCAGCGGGACACTTCCCTCCTACGAGCAGTACTTC. Protein product: CASGTLPSYEQYF. V and J are TRBV6-1 and TRBJ2-7; a weak D match, TRBD1 (6 bases). The germline V and J ends were trimmed by 8 bases and 0 bases, with 11 bases remaining between them. This CDR3 is 13 amino acids long. In germline, CDR1 is MNHNS, CDR2 SASEGT.

The V and J genes are TRBV2 and TRBJ2-5; 8 bases match TRBD2. The CDR3 has 16 residues. Germline-derived CDR1 and CDR2 are SNHLY and FYNNEI. Trimming removed 7 bases from V and 3 bases from J; junction bases left unmatched: 13. CDR3 in amino acids: CASKQTLLAAKETQYF. CDR3 nucleotide sequence: TGTGCCAGCAAGCAGACCCTACTAGCGGCAAAAGAGACCCAGTACTTC. Supplemented by reference TRBV2 and TRBJ2-5, the full variable domain reads EPEVTQTPSHQVTQMGQEVILRCVPISNHLYFYWYRQILGQKVEFLVSFYNNEISEKSEIFDDQFSVERPDGSNFTLKIRSTKLEDSAMYFCASKQTLLAAKETQYFGPGTRLLVL.

The chain combines TRBV4-1 with TRBJ2-7, with 8 bases that match TRBD2. The V gene end was trimmed by 4 bases and the J gene end by 2 bases; junction bases not matched to a gene: 7. Germline lookup yields CDR1 MGHRA and CDR2 YSYEKL. This CDR3 spans 15 amino acids. CDR3 in amino acids: CASSPEAGGTYEQYF. Written as DNA, the CDR3 is TGCGCCAGCAGCCCCGAGGCGGGAGGTACCTACGAGCAGTACTTC.

The rearrangement uses TRBV14 and TRBJ2-7; 12 bases map to TRBD1. The CDR3 totals 15 residues. V was clipped by 0 bases and J by 6 bases; unmatched bases: 3. Germline CDR1 reads SGHDN; CDR2 reads FVKESK. CDR3 amino acids: CASSQDPGQGAEQYF. Written as DNA, the CDR3 is TGTGCCAGCAGCCAAGATCCGGGACAGGGGGCCGAGCAGTACTTC.

The chain joins TRBV30 to TRBJ2-7; D unclear. The CDR3 contains 13 residues. The V gene's germline CDR1 is GTSNPN and CDR2 SVGIG (reference sequence). Between the trimmed V and J ends, which lost 0 bases and 1 base, there was a span of 7 bases. CDR3 loop: CAWSVWQSYEQYF. CDR3 DNA: TGTGCCTGGAGTGTCTGGCAGTCCTACGAGCAGTACTTC.

The chain employs TRBV7-9 and TRBJ1-4; D is ambiguous. The germline V gene has CDR1 SEHNR and CDR2 FQNEAQ (reference sequence). With 5 bases removed from V and 7 bases from J, the gap between germline ends came to 17 bases. The CDR3 spans 15 residues. DNA for the CDR3: TGTGCCAGCAGCGAAAGACCCTTGGGAGTTGAAAAACTGTTTTTT. Translating it yields CASSERPLGVEKLFF.

The chain has TRBV5-1 and TRBJ2-4, with D hard to call. Germline CDR1 and CDR2: SGHRS and YFSETQ. With 4 bases removed from V and 0 bases from J, the gap between germline ends came to 11 bases. The CDR3 is 15 residues long. The DNA for the CDR3 is TGCGCCAGCAGCCTACTCCCTCTAGCCAAAAACATTCAGTACTTC. Protein sequence: CASSLLPLAKNIQYF.

The V call is TRBV6-4, the J call TRBJ2-5, with TRBD1 identical over 7 bases. Trimming at V came to 3 bases and at J to 4 bases, leaving 11 bases not matched to a gene. The CDR3 covers 16 residues. Germline-derived CDR1 and CDR2 are MRHNA and SNTAGT. The CDR3 bases are TGTGCCAGCAGTGAGTCCGAACGACAGGGCCGAGAGACCCAGTACTTC. It specifies CASSESERQGRETQYF.

This chain joins TRBV2 and TRBJ2-2; a weak D match, TRBD1 (6 bases). The CDR3 has 14 amino acids. The V gene's germline CDR1 is SNHLY and CDR2 FYNNEI. V shed 11 bases and J shed 4 bases, with 17 bases lying between them. The CDR3 sequence: CAGGVGAGTGELFF. The CDR3 nucleotides are TGTGCCGGTGGGGTGGGGGCCGGCACCGGGGAGCTGTTTTTT.

This chain connects TRBV10-3 to TRBJ1-1; TRBD1 is a possible D gene (6 bases). V dropped 6 bases and J dropped 5 bases, with 16 bases sitting between them. The CDR3 extends over 14 amino acids. Germline V gene lookup returns CDR1 ENHRY and CDR2 SYGVKD. CDR3 in DNA: TGTGCCATCAGGGAAACGACGGACAGTACTGAAGCTTTCTTT. Protein sequence: CAIRETTDSTEAFF.

This sequence joins TRBV4-2 and TRBJ1-1; 11 bases line up with TRBD1. V lost 3 bases to trimming and J lost 0 bases; unmatched junction nucleotides: 3. The germline gives CDR1 LGHNA, CDR2 YNFKEQ. CDR3 length: 16 amino acids. The CDR3 here is CASSQDRGPLNTEAFF. The CDR3 nucleotides are TGTGCCAGCAGCCAGGACAGGGGGCCGCTGAACACTGAAGCTTTCTTT.

This sequence joins TRBV11-2 and TRBJ2-3, with D hard to call. The CDR3 covers 13 residues. V shed 11 bases and J shed 6 bases, with 18 bases lying between them. Germline assignment: CDR1 SGHAT and CDR2 FQNNGV. DNA for the CDR3: TGTGCCTCGTCAAGTCTACCCGGGGATACGCAGTATTTT. Its translation: CASSSLPGDTQYF.

The chain couples TRBV4-2 to TRBJ2-7; 7 positions match TRBD2. The V gene's germline CDR1 is LGHNA and CDR2 YNFKEQ. The trim removed 5 bases at V and 5 bases at J, leaving 6 bases unmatched. The CDR3 loop spans 13 amino acids. CDR3 nucleotides: TGTGCCAGCAGCTCAGGTCGGGGGGACGAGCAGTACTTC. Translated, it gives CASSSGRGDEQYF.

The chain is built from TRBV11-2 and TRBJ2-1; 7 nucleotides match TRBD2. This CDR3 region has 16 residues. The V gene end was trimmed by 6 bases and the J gene end by 7 bases; junction bases not matched to a gene: 15. CDR1 and CDR2 (germline): SGHAT, FQNNGV. CDR3 protein: CASRMGGAGIHNEQFF. As DNA, the CDR3 is TGTGCCAGCAGGATGGGGGGAGCGGGAATCCATAATGAGCAGTTCTTC.

The gene calls are TRBV5-4 and TRBJ2-7, with D possibly being TRBD2 (8 bases). The CDR3 consists of 16 residues. Germline V gene data show CDR1 as SGHNT and CDR2 as YYREEE (reference sequence). V shed 4 bases and J shed 0 bases, with 17 bases lying between them. The DNA for the CDR3 is TGTGCCAGCAGCCAACCGGGGGGGGACAGCTCCTACGAGCAGTACTTC. The encoded protein is CASSQPGGDSSYEQYF.

The DNA of the CDR3 is TGCGCCAGCAGCCAAGGAGGTGGACGGACTAGGTACAATGAGCAGTTCTTC. It specifies CASSQGGGRTRYNEQFF. This chain uses TRBV4-1 with TRBJ2-1, with 7 bases that match TRBD2. Germline V lookup: CDR1 MGHRA, CDR2 YSYEKL. With V trimmed by 1 base and J by 4 bases, 10 bases remained unmatched. The CDR3 is 17 amino acids.

This chain joins TRBV18 and TRBJ2-1, with D unresolved. The CDR3 contains 13 residues. Germline V gives CDR1 KGHSH, CDR2 LQKENI. V shed 2 bases and J shed 15 bases, with 17 bases lying between them. CDR3 sequence: CASSPTATLGRFF. The CDR3 DNA reads as TGTGCCAGCTCACCAACAGCTACGCTTGGGCGGTTCTTC.

This chain joins TRBV30 and TRBJ2-7; tentatively, D is TRBD1 (6 bases). Germline CDR1 GTSNPN, CDR2 SVGIG (reference sequence). V lost 4 bases to trimming and J lost 2 bases, with 12 bases between them. This CDR3 spans 13 amino acids. CDR3 nucleotides: TGTGCCTGGATCGATCCAGGGGCCTACGAGCAGTACTTC. This encodes CAWIDPGAYEQYF. Full variable domain (missing parts from reference TRBV30 and TRBJ2-7): SQTIHQWPATLVQPVGSPLSLECTVEGTSNPNLYWYRQAAGRGLQLLFYSVGIGQISSEVPQNLSASRPQDRQFILSSKKLLLSDSGFYLCAWIDPGAYEQYFGPGTRLTVT.